What follows describes a single T cell receptor beta chain. Its binding antigen is unknown. Base-call qualities are not available, and no considerably larger clone is one nucleotide away. TCR beta libraries were generated from genomic DNA with the immunoSEQ kit, following the manufacturer's recommendations. To prepare the libraries, a first multiplex PCR with proprietary primers was run, followed by a second PCR that added unique barcodes, and a bead cleanup was done after each round. Each sample batch included a kit-provided positive control reaction and a negative control reaction. The final libraries were assessed on an Agilent 4200 TapeStation D1000 ScreenTape, pooled by volume, and quantified by qPCR. Sequencing was performed on an Illumina NextSeq500 with a MidOutput 150-cycle cartridge, and 156 Read1 and 15 Index1 cycles were run with kit custom primers. The pooled library was loaded at around 1 pM with around 20% PhiX control spiked in. In the original analysis: The vendor-processed data were analyzed in R, and a clonotype was defined as all T cells that share the same CDR3 nucleotide sequence. For clone abundance analyses, frequencies were normalized to the 10,000 most abundant clones per sample. Public T cell clones, averaging fewer than five per sample, were removed before analysis. An abundance difference of at least 32-fold between compartments was the criterion for calling clonotypes tumor-enriched or baseline blood-enriched. A beta-binomial differential abundance model was applied to find clonotypes that expanded or contracted between blood time points. Similarity between tumor and blood repertoires was quantified using the Baroni-Urbani and Buser coefficient, and groups were compared with two-tailed Wilcoxon tests in R. TCRdb took over this immuneACCESS table, retaining in-frame rearrangements with V and J assigned. Such tables are incomplete; in checked studies, under half of the missing clones stem from an unresolved V gene, and the remainder is unexplained. The V and J calls and the clone size are those of that table, but D and trimming were determined from the DNA. This sample is represented by about 90,000 clones; around 84% of them were singletons. More than 7% of the sample rests with the top ten.

The CDR3 holds 16 amino acids from the cysteine to the phenylalanine. Of the read, only the CDR3 DNA is kept; its 48 bases are in frame from base 1. V is clipped by 0 bases and J by 0 bases, and the sequence between their germline boundaries is 11 bases long. According to the germline V gene (reference sequence), CDR1 reads MNHEY and CDR2 reads SMNVEV. The data originate from a study of radiation and T cells in renal cell carcinoma (dated by TCRdb to the early 2020s). Broadly, across the study: A total of around 50 samples underwent TCR beta sequencing, made up of some 26 tumors and about 27 peripheral blood samples. The final blood draw was performed at 4 weeks after radiation, at the same time as nephrectomy. A total of about 3.8 million unique CDR3 nucleotide sequences, encoding around 2.7 million unique CDR3 amino acid sequences, were found across all 50 or so samples. Results the study describes overall, beyond this receptor: With a single-armed trial design, the study had no way to address how radiation dose or scheduling affects the TCR repertoire. In blood, the top tumor clonotypes increased between baseline and 2 weeks post-radiation and then shrank by 4 weeks, which suggests that tumor-resident clones expanded only transiently. Tracking of blood repertoire dynamics stopped at roughly 4 weeks after treatment, with no follow-up past that point. Because pretreatment tumor biopsies were not available, the baseline intratumoral presence of clonotypes could not be determined.

Read against the paper, the sample's time point label means: blood 4 weeks post-SBRT, at nephrectomy. Sample treatment or condition, as interpreted from the label and publication: 15 Gy SBRT to primary tumor, nephrectomy 4 weeks later. The samples were drawn from a clinical trial, where primary renal cell carcinomas were treated with 15 Gy of stereotactic body radiation therapy and then removed by nephrectomy 4 weeks afterward. To follow tumor-enriched clonotypes, serial peripheral blood was collected from radiation-treated patients at baseline and at 2 weeks and 4 weeks after SBRT. Every patient's renal cell carcinoma showed clear cell pathology. Genomic DNA for TCR sequencing was prepared using the QIAamp DNA Blood Mini Kit (Qiagen). The analyses included only samples that passed all quality control checks.

The chain links TRBV27 with TRBJ1-1, with an unclear D gene assignment. Specimen: blood, collected from a patient whose treatment included radiotherapy and nephrectomy. The TCR was taken from a man in his sixties with renal cell carcinoma. For the CDR3, the sequence is CASSLSGGVLNTEAFF. The DNA sequence reads TGTGCCAGCAGTTTATCTGGCGGGGTTCTGAACACTGAAGCTTTCTTT.